The present T cell receptor (beta chain) was sequenced within a study of blood T cell repertoires in COVID-19. Overall study: Sample material is recorded as cDNA or gDNA derived from T cells, B-cell-depleted T cells, or PBMCs.

On this clone: Other DNA sequences in the sample encode the same CDR3.

Germline V gives CDR1 KGHSH, CDR2 LQKENI. The CDR3 is 16 amino acids. J was trimmed by 2 bases and V by 0 bases; bases with no gene match: 1. Individuals aged roughly 18 to 95 years were recruited from about two dozen US areas. Study processing details: Amplification of reference gene primers was used by the study to estimate nucleated cell counts. The method was immunoSEQ multiplex PCR; TCRdb's version includes in-frame clones alone and lacks a portion of them. V and J calls and clone size are those listed in that table; D and trimming were worked out from the DNA. The sample holds 240,000 or so clones; over 80% are singletons and the top ten take 0.85% to 0.95%.

This clonotype originated in a man aged 45-65 years who had been exposed to COVID-19. The V call is TRBV18, the J call TRBJ2-2; 9 bases align to TRBD1. Sequencing was done on a sample of PBMCs or T cells enriched from blood (not recorded which). CDR3 protein: CASSPPGQGNTGELFF. The CDR3, as DNA: TGTGCCAGCTCACCACCGGGACAGGGAAACACCGGGGAGCTGTTTTTT.